This note documents a single T cell receptor (beta chain) sequence. This clonotype is a singleton in its sample. This clone's antigen is unknown. Base qualities are missing; no much larger clone stands one base away. One read yields weak evidence. Genomic DNA served as template for TCR beta VDJ combination and CDR3 sequence profiling. TCR repertoire sequencing was run on an Illumina HiSeq 2000. The published analysis was carried out like this. TRBV/TRBJ rearrangement plots, CDR3 size and DJ length profiles, and Simpson's diversity index were used to assess repertoires. The most abundant DNA sequence in the deep sequencing data was taken as the immunodominant clone. CDR3 amino acid sequences were screened for sharing across subjects and were compared with published repertoires and the VDJdb database. TCRdb reanalyzed the raw reads on its own, using fastp at Q25 for trimming and MiXCR for clone calling, and kept in-frame beta chains. Identical CDR3 protein sequences are pooled into one entry, listed with their most common genes and DNA. These V and J calls originate from TCRdb's pipeline instead of the authors' own analysis. This sample has 120,000 or so distinct CDR3 sequences in its table, and almost 40% of those were observed once. The ten largest clones capture around 2.7% of the sample.

The patients picked for sequencing were ones in whom flow cytometry had shown an expansion of CD8+CD57+ cells. Severe acquired aplastic anemia was diagnosed in all patients according to International Study of Aplastic Anemia and Agranulocytosis and Camitta criteria. Patients had received no therapy at the time of blood sampling. TCR repertoires of sorted CD4+ and CD8+ blood T cells from severe aplastic anemia patients and healthy subjects were deep-sequenced in the study. In the USA, patient enrollment took place under clinicaltrials.gov protocols 00001620, 01623167, 00001397, 00071045, 00081523 and 00961064. Ficoll-Paque density gradient centrifugation was used to isolate peripheral blood mononuclear cells. Before DNA extraction, CD4+ and CD8+ T cells were sorted with FACS or magnetic beads. The data belong to a study of CD8+CD57+ T cells in acquired aplastic anemia listed by TCRdb under 2018. Context from the whole study: Extracted DNA from sorted CD4+ and CD8+ cells averaged about 2.9 ug, ranging from about 0.2 to 30 ug. CD8+CD57+ expansion was defined as frequency above the mean frequency observed in healthy subjects. Findings and caveats that apply to the study as a whole: No significant difference in CD8+ Simpson's diversity was found between patients and healthy controls (P=0.060). Nearly 30 CD8+ CDR3 sequences were found in both patients and controls but appeared to be highly expressed in patients and within the immunodominant clones of the patients.

Trimming removed 1 base from V and 5 bases from J; the gene matches leave 9 bases unexplained. Via the germline V gene (reference sequence), CDR1 is LNHNV and CDR2 YYDKDF. The CDR3 starts with the cysteine, ends with the phenylalanine, and has 16 residues. Left in the record is the CDR3 DNA by itself, 48 bases read in frame from the first base. The sequencing sample was made of sorted CD4+, CD8+, or CD8+CD57+ T cells (not recorded which) from PBMCs. The sequence was collected from a human donor with aplastic anemia. Recombination joined TRBV15 with TRBJ2-7, with 9 bases in between that match TRBD1. The CDR3 in this case is CATSRGFRTGENEQYF. Here is the DNA: TGTGCCACCAGCAGAGGGTTTCGGACAGGGGAAAACGAGCAGTACTTC.